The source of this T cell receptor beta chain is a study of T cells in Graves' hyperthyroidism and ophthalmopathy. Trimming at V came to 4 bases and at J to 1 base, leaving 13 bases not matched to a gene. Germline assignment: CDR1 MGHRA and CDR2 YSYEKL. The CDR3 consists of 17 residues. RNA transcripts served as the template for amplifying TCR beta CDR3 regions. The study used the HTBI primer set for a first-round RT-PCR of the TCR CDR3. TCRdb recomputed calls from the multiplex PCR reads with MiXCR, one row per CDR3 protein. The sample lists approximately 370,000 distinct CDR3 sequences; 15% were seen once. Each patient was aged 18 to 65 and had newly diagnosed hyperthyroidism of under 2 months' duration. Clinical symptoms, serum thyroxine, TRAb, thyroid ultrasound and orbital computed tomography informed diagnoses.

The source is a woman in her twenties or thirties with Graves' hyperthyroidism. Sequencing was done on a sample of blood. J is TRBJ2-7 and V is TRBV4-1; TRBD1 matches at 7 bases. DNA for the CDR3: TGCGCCAGCAGCCTCGGCTCCGGGACAGATATATCCTACGAGCAGTACTTC. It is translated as CASSLGSGTDISYEQYF.